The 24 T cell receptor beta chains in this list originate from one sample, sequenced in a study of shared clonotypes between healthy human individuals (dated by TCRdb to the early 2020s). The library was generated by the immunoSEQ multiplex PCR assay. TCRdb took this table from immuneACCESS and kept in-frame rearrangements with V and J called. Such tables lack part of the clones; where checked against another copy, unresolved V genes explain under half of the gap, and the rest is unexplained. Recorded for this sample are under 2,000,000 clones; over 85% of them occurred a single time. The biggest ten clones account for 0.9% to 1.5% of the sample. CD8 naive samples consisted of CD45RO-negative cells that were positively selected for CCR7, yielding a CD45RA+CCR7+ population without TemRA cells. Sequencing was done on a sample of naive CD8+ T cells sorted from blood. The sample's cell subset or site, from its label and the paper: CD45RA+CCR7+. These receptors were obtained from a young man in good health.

The CDR3 coding sequence is TGTGCCAGCAGCAAGGGTCTATGTCAGGGGAGTTCCTACGAGCAGTACTTC. Its translation: CASSKGLCQGSSYEQYF. The V gene is TRBV21-1, the J gene TRBJ2-7; TRBD1, the table's D call, was not compared with the DNA. TRBV21-1 is flagged as a pseudogene. This CDR3 spans 17 amino acids.

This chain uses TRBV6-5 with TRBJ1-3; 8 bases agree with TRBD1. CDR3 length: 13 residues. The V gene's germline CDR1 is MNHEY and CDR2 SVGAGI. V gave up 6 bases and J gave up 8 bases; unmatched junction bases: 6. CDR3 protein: CASRPGGADTIYF. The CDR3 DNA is TGTGCCAGCAGGCCAGGGGGCGCGGACACCATATATTTT.

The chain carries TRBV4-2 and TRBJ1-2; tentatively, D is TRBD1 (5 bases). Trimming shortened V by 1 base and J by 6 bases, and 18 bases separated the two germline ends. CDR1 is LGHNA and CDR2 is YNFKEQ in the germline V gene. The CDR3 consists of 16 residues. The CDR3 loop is CASSQAGTVGVDGYTF. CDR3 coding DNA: TGTGCCAGCAGCCAAGCCGGGACCGTAGGTGTCGATGGCTACACCTTC.

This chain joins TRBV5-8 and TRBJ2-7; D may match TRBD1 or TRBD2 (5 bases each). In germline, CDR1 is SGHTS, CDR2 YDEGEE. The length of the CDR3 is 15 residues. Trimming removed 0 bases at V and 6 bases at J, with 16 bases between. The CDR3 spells CASSLVGDLGLEQYF. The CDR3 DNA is TGTGCCAGCAGCTTGGTTGGGGACCTAGGGCTCGAGCAGTACTTC.

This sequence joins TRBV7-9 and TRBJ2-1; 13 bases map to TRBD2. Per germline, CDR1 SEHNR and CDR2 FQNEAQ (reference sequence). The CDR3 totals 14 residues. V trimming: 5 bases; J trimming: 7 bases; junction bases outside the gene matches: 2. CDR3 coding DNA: TGTGCCAGCAGCAGGACTAGCGGGAGTAATGAGCAGTTCTTC. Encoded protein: CASSRTSGSNEQFF.

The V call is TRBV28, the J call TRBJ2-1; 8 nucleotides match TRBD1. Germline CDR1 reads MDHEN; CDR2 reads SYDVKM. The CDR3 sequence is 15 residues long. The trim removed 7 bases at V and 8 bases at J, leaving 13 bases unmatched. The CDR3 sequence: CASTLRTGLDYEQFF. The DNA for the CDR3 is TGTGCCAGCACCCTCAGGACAGGGCTGGATTATGAGCAGTTCTTC.

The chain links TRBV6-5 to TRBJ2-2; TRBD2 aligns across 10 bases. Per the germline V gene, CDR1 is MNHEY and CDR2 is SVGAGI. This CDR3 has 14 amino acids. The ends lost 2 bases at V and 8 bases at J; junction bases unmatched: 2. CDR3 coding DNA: TGTGCCAGCAGTTACACGGGACTAGCGGGGGAGCTGTTTTTT. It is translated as CASSYTGLAGELFF.

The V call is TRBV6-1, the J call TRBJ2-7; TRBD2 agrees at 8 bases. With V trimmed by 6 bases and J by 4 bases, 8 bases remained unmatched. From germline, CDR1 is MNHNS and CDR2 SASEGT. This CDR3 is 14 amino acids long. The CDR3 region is CASSPEREWYEQYF. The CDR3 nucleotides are TGTGCCAGCAGCCCCGAGCGGGAGTGGTACGAGCAGTACTTC.

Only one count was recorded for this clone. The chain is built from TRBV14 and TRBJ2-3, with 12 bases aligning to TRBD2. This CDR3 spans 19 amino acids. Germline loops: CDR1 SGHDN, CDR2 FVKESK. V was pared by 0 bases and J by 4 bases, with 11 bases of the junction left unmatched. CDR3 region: CASSQDRASGREKADTQYF. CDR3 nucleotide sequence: TGTGCCAGCAGCCAAGATAGGGCTAGCGGGAGGGAAAAGGCAGATACGCAGTATTTT.

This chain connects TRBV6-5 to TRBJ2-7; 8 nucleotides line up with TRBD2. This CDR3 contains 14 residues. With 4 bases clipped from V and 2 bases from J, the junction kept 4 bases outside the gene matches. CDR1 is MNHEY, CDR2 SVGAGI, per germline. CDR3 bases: TGTGCCAGCAGTTTACTAGCGGCAACCTACGAGCAGTACTTC. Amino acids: CASSLLAATYEQYF.

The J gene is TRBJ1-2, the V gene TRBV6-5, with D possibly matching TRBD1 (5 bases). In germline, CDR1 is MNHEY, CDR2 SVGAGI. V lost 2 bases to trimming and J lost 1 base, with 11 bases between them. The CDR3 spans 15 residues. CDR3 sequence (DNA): TGTGCCAGCAGTTACCGAACAGGAAGTAACTATGGCTACACCTTC. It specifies CASSYRTGSNYGYTF.

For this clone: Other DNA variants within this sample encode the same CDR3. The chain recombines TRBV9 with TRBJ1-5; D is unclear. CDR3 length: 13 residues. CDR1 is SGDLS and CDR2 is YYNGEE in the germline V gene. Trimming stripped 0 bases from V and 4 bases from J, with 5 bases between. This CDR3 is CASSVAGNQPQHF. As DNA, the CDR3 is TGTGCCAGCAGCGTAGCAGGAAATCAGCCCCAGCATTTT.

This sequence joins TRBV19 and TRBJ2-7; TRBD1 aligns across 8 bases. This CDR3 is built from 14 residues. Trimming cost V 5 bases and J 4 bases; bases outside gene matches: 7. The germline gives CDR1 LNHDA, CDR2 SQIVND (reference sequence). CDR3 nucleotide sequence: TGTGCCAGTAGTCCCGCAGGGGGCTTGTACGAGCAGTACTTC. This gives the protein CASSPAGGLYEQYF.

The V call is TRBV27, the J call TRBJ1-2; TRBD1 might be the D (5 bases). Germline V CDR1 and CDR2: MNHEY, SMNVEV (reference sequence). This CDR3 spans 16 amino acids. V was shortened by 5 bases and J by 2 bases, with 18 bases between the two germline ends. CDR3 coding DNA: TGTGCCAGCAGTCCAAGCGCTGGACATAGGAACTATGGCTACACCTTC. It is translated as CASSPSAGHRNYGYTF.

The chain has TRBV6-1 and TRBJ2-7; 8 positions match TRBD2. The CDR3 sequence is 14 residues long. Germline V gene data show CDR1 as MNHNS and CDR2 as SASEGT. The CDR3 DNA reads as TGTGCAGCAGGGCCCAGCGGGAGAAGAGAGGAGCAGTACTTC. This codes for CAAGPSGRREEQYF.

The CDR3 DNA reads as TGTGCCTGGGCACAGGGGGCAAGTTGGGAAAAACTGTTTTTT. It codes for CAWAQGASWEKLFF. The chain is built from TRBV30 and TRBJ1-4; TRBD1 aligns across 9 bases. The CDR3 has 14 amino acids. J gave up 8 bases and V 5 bases, and 9 bases lay outside the gene matches. Germline V CDR1 and CDR2: GTSNPN, SVGIG (reference sequence). Together with reference TRBV30 and TRBJ1-4, the CDR3 gives the full variable domain: SQTIHQWPATLVQPVGSPLSLECTVEGTSNPNLYWYRQAAGRGLQLLFYSVGIGQISSEVPQNLSASRPQDRQFILSSKKLLLSDSGFYLCAWAQGASWEKLFFGSGTQLSVL.

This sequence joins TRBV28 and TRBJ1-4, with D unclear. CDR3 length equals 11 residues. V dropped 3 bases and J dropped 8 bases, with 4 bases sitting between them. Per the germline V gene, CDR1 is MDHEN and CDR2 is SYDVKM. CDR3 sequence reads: CASSFNEKLFF. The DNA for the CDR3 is TGTGCCAGCAGTTTTAACGAAAAACTGTTTTTT.

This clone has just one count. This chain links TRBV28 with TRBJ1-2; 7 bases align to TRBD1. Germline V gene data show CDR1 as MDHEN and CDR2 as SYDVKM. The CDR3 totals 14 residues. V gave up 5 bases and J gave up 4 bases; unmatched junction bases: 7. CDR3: CASSNTGATYGYTF. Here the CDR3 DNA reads TGTGCCAGCAGTAATACAGGGGCCACCTATGGCTACACCTTC.

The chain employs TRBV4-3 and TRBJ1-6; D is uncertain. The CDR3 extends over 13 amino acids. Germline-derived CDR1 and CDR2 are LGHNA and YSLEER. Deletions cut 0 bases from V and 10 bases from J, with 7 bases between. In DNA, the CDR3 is TGCGCCAGCAGCCAAGATTCGGGATCACCCCTCCACTTT. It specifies CASSQDSGSPLHF.

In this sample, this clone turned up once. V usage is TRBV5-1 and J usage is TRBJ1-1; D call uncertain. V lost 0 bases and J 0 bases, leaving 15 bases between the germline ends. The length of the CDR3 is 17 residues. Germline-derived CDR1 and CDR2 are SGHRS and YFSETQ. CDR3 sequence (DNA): TGCGCCAGCAGCTTGGCTGAGCCCCTGGGTTTGAACACTGAAGCTTTCTTT. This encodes CASSLAEPLGLNTEAFF. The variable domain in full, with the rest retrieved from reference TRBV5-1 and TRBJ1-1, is KAGVTQTPRYLIKTRGQQVTLSCSPISGHRSVSWYQQTPGQGLQFLFEYFSETQRNKGNFPGRFSGRQFSNSRSEMNVSTLELGDSALYLCASSLAEPLGLNTEAFFGQGTRLTVV.

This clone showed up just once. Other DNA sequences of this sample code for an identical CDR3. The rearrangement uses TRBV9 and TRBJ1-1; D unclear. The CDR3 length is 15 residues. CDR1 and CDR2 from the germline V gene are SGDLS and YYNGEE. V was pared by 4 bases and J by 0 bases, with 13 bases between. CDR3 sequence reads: CASSPYRGLNTEAFF. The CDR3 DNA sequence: TGTGCCAGCAGCCCCTACCGAGGGCTGAACACTGAAGCTTTCTTT.

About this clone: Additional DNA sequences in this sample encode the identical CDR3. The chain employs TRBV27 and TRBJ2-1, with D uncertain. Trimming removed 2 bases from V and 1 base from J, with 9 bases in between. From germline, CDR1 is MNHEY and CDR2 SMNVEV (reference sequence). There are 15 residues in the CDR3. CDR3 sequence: CASSLGPGSYNEQFF. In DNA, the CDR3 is TGTGCCAGCAGTTTAGGGCCAGGTTCCTACAATGAGCAGTTCTTC.

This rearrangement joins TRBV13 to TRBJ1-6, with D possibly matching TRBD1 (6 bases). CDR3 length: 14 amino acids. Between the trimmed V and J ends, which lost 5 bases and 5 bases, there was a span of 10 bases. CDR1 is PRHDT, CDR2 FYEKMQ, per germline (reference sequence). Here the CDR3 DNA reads TGTGCCAGCAGCCTACAGGGTGATAATTCACCCCTCCACTTT. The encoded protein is CASSLQGDNSPLHF.

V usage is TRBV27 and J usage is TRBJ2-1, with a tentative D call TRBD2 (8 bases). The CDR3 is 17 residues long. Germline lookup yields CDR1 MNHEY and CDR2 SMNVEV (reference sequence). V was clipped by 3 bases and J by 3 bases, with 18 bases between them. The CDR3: CASSLSTGAGGYNEQFF. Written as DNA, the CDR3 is TGTGCCAGCAGTTTGTCCACAGGGGCGGGGGGCTACAATGAGCAGTTCTTC.